These 12 T cell receptor beta chains originate from one sample sequenced in a study of T cells in Graves' hyperthyroidism and ophthalmopathy. From RNA transcripts, TCR beta CDR3 regions were amplified. TCR CDR3 regions were first amplified by RT-PCR with HTBI primers. A single record per CDR3 protein comes from TCRdb applying MiXCR to the multiplex PCR reads. The data show hundreds of thousands of distinct CDR3 sequences, more than 12% seen once. Sequencing input: blood. Every receptor here comes from a woman in her 50s with Graves' ophthalmopathy.

The chain combines TRBV10-3 with TRBJ1-3; D is uncertain. The CDR3 consists of 13 residues. Per the germline V gene, CDR1 is ENHRY and CDR2 is SYGVKD. V lost 0 bases to trimming and J lost 4 bases, with 4 bases between them. The CDR3 DNA follows: TGTGCCATCAGTGAGTCGGGGGGAAACACCATATATTTT. Protein sequence: CAISESGGNTIYF.

This clonotype was counted only a few times. The chain links TRBV4-1 to TRBJ2-7; D unresolved. Germline V gives CDR1 MGHRA, CDR2 YSYEKL. The V end was cut by 0 bases, the J end by 2 bases, with 11 bases between. The CDR3 extends over 15 amino acids. The chain's CDR3 is CASSQDPGRTYEQYF. In DNA, the CDR3 is TGCGCCAGCAGCCAAGATCCCGGCAGAACCTACGAGCAGTACTTC.

This clonotype was observed a few times. This may stem from a read error, because a much larger clone lies one nucleotide away. The chain employs TRBV18 and TRBJ2-1; tentative D call: TRBD1 (5 bases). The V end lost 8 bases, the J end lost 5 bases, and 19 bases lay between the germline ends. CDR3 size: 15 residues. Germline CDR1 KGHSH, CDR2 LQKENI. CDR3 in amino acids: CASPFGRAGNNEQFF. The CDR3 DNA follows: TGTGCCAGCCCATTCGGCAGGGCAGGAAACAATGAGCAGTTCTTC.

The chain combines TRBV20-1 with TRBJ2-3, with 7 bases fitting TRBD2. J gave up 2 bases and V 6 bases, and 8 bases lay outside the gene matches. The CDR3 totals 14 residues. Germline V gene data show CDR1 as DFQATT and CDR2 as SNEGSKA (reference sequence). For the CDR3, the DNA is TGCAGTGCCACCAAAAGCGGGAACACAGATACGCAGTATTTT. Translating gives CSATKSGNTDTQYF.

The table lists this clonotype with a few counts. The rearrangement joins TRBV6-4 to TRBJ1-1; D might be TRBD1 (5 bases). The V and J ends lost 6 bases and 5 bases respectively, with 13 bases between them. The V gene's germline CDR1 is MRHNA and CDR2 SNTAGT. CDR3 length: 13 amino acids. The CDR3 DNA follows: TGTGCCAGCAGCCTCAATGAGGGGACTGAAGCTTTCTTT. Its protein product is CASSLNEGTEAFF.

Note on this clonotype: This may be a read error: a much more frequent sequence differs by one nucleotide. This chain uses TRBV28 with TRBJ2-5; either TRBD1 or TRBD2 may fit D (5 bases each). Trimming removed 3 bases at V and 1 base at J, with 9 bases between. Germline V gene lookup returns CDR1 MDHEN and CDR2 SYDVKM. The CDR3 is made up of 14 amino acids. The CDR3 DNA follows: TGTGCCAGCAGTTTGGTGGGGACCCAAGAGACCCAGTACTTC. Translation gives CASSLVGTQETQYF.

This clonotype has ten or more counts. The rearrangement joins TRBV7-3 to TRBJ2-7; a weak D match, TRBD1 (5 bases). V gave up 5 bases and J gave up 2 bases, with 13 bases separating them. In germline, CDR1 is SGHTA, CDR2 FQGTGA. The CDR3 consists of 14 residues. CDR3 sequence (DNA): TGTGCCAGCAGCCCAGACAGTTTCACCTACGAGCAGTACTTC. Translation: CASSPDSFTYEQYF.

This clonotype has ten or more counts. This chain joins TRBV20-1 and TRBJ2-7, with 9 bases fitting TRBD2. The germline V gene encodes CDR1 DFQATT and CDR2 SNEGSKA (reference sequence). The CDR3 runs 13 residues. The trim removed 3 bases at V and 5 bases at J, leaving 5 bases unmatched. This CDR3 is CSARISGSHEQYF. In DNA, the CDR3 is TGCAGTGCTAGGATTAGCGGGAGCCACGAGCAGTACTTC.

This clonotype was recorded at least ten times. The V gene is TRBV12-3 or TRBV12-4, the J gene TRBJ2-7, with TRBD2 matching over 9 bases. V dropped 5 bases and J dropped 2; count of bases not matched to a gene: 4. The CDR3 sequence is 14 residues long. CDR3 bases: TGTGCCAGCAGTCGCCGCGGGAGGGCCTACGAGCAGTACTTC. Encoded protein: CASSRRGRAYEQYF.

This clonotype showed up many times. The genes are TRBV12-3 or TRBV12-4 and TRBJ2-7, with D unclear. Trimming shortened V by 2 bases and J by 7 bases, and 12 bases separated the two germline ends. The CDR3 is 13 amino acids. CDR3: CASSLQRIQEQYF. The DNA for the CDR3 is TGTGCCAGCAGTTTACAAAGGATTCAAGAGCAGTACTTC.

This chain uses TRBV7-9 with TRBJ1-2, with TRBD1 matching 12 bases. V dropped 5 bases and J dropped 6; count of bases not matched to a gene: 7. Looked up from germline, CDR1 is SEHNR and CDR2 is FQNEAQ (reference sequence). The CDR3 sequence is 15 residues long. For the CDR3, the DNA is TGTGCCAGCAGCGACCGGGACAGGGGGCACGATGGCTACACCTTC. Its translation: CASSDRDRGHDGYTF.

This clonotype appeared many times. CDR3 residues: CASSPASNTEAFF. DNA for the CDR3: TGTGCCAGCAGCCCAGCCTCGAACACTGAAGCTTTCTTT. The chain uses TRBV2 and TRBJ1-1; D call uncertain. This CDR3 is built from 13 residues. Trimming took off 6 bases at V and 1 base at J, with 9 bases between the two ends. Germline V gives CDR1 SNHLY, CDR2 FYNNEI.